The clone carrying this T cell receptor beta chain was detected only a few times. This sample is part of a study of patients and donors after allogeneic stem cell transplantation. The CDR3 consists of 14 residues. CDR1 and CDR2 from the germline V gene are SGHRS and YFSETQ. V shed 4 bases and J shed 2 bases, with 13 bases lying between them. TCRdb re-analysed the RT-PCR reads in MiXCR, keeping a single row per CDR3 protein. The sample comprises about 410,000 distinct CDR3 sequences, more than 15% of which are singletons, and over 6% rests with the top ten. The TCR was taken from a human donor who was either an allogeneic HSCT recipient or a stem cell or donor lymphocyte infusion donor (not recorded which). It is not recorded whose cells these are; they may come from a transplant donor. This sequence joins TRBV5-1 and TRBJ2-7; the D gene is possibly TRBD2 (6 bases). The sample taken for sequencing was blood, either unsorted or a sorted T cell fraction (not recorded which). CDR3 amino acids: CASSGDGGAYEQYF. DNA of the CDR3: TGCGCCAGCAGCGGGGACGGAGGGGCCTACGAGCAGTACTTC.